One and the same sample provided the 5 T cell receptor beta chains below, sequenced in a study of blood T cell repertoires in COVID-19. The method was immunoSEQ multiplex PCR; TCRdb's version includes in-frame clones alone and lacks a portion of them. Altogether approximately 270,000 clones are present, 86% being singletons, with the ten largest covering over 8%. The sequenced material came from peripheral blood. The receptors here all came from a man aged 40-50 years with active or convalescent COVID-19.

The gene calls are TRBV4-1 and TRBJ2-3, with 10 nucleotides matching TRBD2. V shed 10 bases, J shed 2 bases, and the junction held 3 bases outside the gene matches. CDR3 length equals 13 residues. CDR1 is MGHRA, CDR2 YSYEKL, per germline. DNA of the CDR3: TGCGCCACTAGCGGGAGAGTCACAGATACGCAGTATTTT. Encoded protein: CATSGRVTDTQYF.

The chain carries TRBV19 and TRBJ1-4; no clear D. In germline, CDR1 is LNHDA, CDR2 SQIVND (reference sequence). The CDR3 runs to 13 residues. V was shortened by 0 bases and J by 13 bases, with 12 bases between the two germline ends. The CDR3 here is CASSIEDGGPLFF. The CDR3 nucleotides read TGTGCCAGTAGTATAGAGGATGGAGGGCCACTGTTTTTT. Based on the CDR3 plus reference TRBV19 and TRBJ1-4, the full variable domain is DGGITQSPKYLFRKEGQNVTLSCEQNLNHDAMYWYRQDPGQGLRLIYYSQIVNDFQKGDIAEGYSVSREKKESFPLTVTSAQKNPTAFYLCASSIEDGGPLFFGSGTQLSVL.

This clone has a single count. The V and J genes are TRBV11-3 and TRBJ2-2; TRBD1 matches at 8 bases. J gave up 5 bases and V 5 bases, and 7 bases lay outside the gene matches. Germline V CDR1 and CDR2: SGHNT, YENEEA. The CDR3 is 15 amino acids. CDR3 sequence: CASSARDRWTGELFF. CDR3 in DNA: TGTGCCAGCAGCGCCCGGGACAGGTGGACCGGGGAGCTGTTTTTT.

V gene TRBV7-3 combines with J gene TRBJ2-1; 10 nucleotides line up with TRBD2. Germline CDR1 and CDR2: SGHTA and FQGTGA. The CDR3 extends over 14 amino acids. With V trimmed by 5 bases and J by 10 bases, 8 bases remained unmatched. DNA of the CDR3: TGTGCCAGCAGCCCGGAGCGGGAGGGGTTGGAGCAGTTCTTC. This encodes CASSPEREGLEQFF. The variable domain in full, with the rest retrieved from reference TRBV7-3 and TRBJ2-1, is GAGVSQTPSNKVTEKGKYVELRCDPISGHTALYWYRQSLGQGPEFLIYFQGTGAADDSGLPNDRFFAVRPEGSVSTLKIQRTERGDSAVYLCASSPEREGLEQFFGPGTRLTVL.

Here the CDR3 DNA reads TGTGCCAGCAGCTGGGGGGAATCTGGAAACACCATATATTTT. Its protein product is CASSWGESGNTIYF. This chain links TRBV11-3 with TRBJ1-3; D might be TRBD1 (5 bases). Germline lookup yields CDR1 SGHNT and CDR2 YENEEA. CDR3 size: 14 residues. Trimming took 4 bases from V and 1 from J, leaving 8 bases between them. Full variable domain (outside the CDR3, taken from reference TRBV11-3 and TRBJ1-3): EAGVVQSPRYKIIEKKQPVAFWCNPISGHNTLYWYLQNLGQGPELLIRYENEEAVDDSQLPKDRFSAERLKGVDSTLKIQPAELGDSAVYLCASSWGESGNTIYFGEGSWLTVV.